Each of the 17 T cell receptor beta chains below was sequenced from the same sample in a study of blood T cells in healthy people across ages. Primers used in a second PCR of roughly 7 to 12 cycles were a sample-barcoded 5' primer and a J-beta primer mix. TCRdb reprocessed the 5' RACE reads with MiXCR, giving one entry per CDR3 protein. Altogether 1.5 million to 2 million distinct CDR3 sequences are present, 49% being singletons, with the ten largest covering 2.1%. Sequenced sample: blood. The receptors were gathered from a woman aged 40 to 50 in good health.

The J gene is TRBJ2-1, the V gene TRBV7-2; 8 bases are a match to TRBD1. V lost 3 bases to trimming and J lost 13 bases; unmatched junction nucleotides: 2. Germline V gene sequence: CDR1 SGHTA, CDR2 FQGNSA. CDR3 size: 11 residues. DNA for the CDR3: TGTGCCAGCAGCTTGGACAGGGTACAGTTCTTC. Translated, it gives CASSLDRVQFF.

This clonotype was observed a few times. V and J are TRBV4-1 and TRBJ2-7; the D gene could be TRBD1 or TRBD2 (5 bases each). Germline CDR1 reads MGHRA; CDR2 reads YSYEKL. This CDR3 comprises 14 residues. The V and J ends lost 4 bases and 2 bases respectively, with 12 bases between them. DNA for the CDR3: TGCGCCAGCAGCCTCCGGGACCAAACCTACGAGCAGTACTTC. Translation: CASSLRDQTYEQYF.

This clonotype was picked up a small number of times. The CDR3 here is CASRRDSANYGYTF. The CDR3 coding sequence is TGTGCCAGCAGAAGGGACAGCGCTAACTATGGCTACACCTTC. The genes are TRBV2 and TRBJ1-2, with TRBD1 matching 7 bases. The junction had 4 bases not matched to a gene; V was cut back by 6 bases and J by 0 bases. The CDR3 covers 14 residues. CDR1 is SNHLY and CDR2 is FYNNEI in the germline V gene.

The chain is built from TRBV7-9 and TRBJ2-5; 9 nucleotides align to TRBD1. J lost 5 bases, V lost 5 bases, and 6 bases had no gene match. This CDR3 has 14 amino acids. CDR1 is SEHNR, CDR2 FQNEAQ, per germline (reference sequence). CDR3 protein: CASSHRGLEETQYF. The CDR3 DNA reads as TGTGCCAGCAGCCACAGGGGGCTGGAGGAGACCCAGTACTTC.

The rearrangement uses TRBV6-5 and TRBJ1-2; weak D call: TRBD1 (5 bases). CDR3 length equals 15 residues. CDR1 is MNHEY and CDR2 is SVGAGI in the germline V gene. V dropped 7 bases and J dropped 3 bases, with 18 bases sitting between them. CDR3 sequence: CASTQGHSFDYGYTF. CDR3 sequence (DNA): TGTGCCAGCACGCAGGGTCATTCGTTCGACTATGGCTACACCTTC.

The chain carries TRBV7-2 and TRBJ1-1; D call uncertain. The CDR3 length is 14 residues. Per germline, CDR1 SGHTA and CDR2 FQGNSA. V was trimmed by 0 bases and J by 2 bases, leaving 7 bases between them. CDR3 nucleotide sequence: TGTGCCAGCAGCTTAGCCAAAATAAACACTGAAGCTTTCTTT. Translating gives CASSLAKINTEAFF.

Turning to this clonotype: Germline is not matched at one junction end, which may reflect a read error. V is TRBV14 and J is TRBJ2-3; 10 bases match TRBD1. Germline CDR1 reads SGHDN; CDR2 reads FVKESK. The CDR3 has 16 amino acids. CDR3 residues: CASSPRQGAVWDTRYF. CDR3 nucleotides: TGTGCCAGCAGCCCTCGACAGGGGGCGGTTTGGGATACGCGGTATTTT.

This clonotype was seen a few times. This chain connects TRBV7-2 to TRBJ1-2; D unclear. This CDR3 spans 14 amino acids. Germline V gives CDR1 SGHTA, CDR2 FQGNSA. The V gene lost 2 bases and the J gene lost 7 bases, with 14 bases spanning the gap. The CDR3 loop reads CASSLTLDGLGYTF. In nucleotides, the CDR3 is TGTGCCAGCAGCTTAACCTTAGACGGGCTTGGCTACACCTTC.

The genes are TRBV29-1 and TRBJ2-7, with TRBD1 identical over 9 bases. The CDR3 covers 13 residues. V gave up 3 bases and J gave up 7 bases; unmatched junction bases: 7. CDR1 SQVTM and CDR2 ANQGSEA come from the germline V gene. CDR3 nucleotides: TGCAGCGTTGACACAGGGGGCCTCAATGAGCAGTACTTC. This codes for CSVDTGGLNEQYF.

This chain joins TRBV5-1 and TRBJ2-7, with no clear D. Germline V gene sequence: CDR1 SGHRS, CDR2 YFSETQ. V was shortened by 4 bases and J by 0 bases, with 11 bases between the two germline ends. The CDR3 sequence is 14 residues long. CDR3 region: CASSVESASYEQYF. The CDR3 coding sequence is TGCGCCAGCAGCGTCGAATCAGCCTCCTACGAGCAGTACTTC.

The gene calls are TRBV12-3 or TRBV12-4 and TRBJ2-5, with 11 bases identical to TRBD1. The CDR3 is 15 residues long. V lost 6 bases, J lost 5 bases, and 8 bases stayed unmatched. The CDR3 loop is CASSPRTGGPETQYF. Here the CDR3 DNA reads TGTGCCAGCAGCCCCCGGACAGGGGGCCCGGAGACCCAGTACTTC.

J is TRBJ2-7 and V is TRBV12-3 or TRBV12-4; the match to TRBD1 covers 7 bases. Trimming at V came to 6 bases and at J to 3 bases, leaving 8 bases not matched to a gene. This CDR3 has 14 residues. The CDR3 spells CASRGLRQGYEQYF. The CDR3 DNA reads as TGTGCCAGCAGGGGATTGCGACAGGGCTACGAGCAGTACTTC.

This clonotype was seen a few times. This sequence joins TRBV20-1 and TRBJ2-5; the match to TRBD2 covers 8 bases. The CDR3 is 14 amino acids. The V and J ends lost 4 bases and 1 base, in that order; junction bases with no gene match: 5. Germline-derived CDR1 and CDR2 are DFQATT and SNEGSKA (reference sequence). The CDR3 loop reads CSATSSGSQETQYF. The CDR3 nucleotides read TGCAGTGCTACCTCTAGCGGGTCCCAAGAGACCCAGTACTTC.

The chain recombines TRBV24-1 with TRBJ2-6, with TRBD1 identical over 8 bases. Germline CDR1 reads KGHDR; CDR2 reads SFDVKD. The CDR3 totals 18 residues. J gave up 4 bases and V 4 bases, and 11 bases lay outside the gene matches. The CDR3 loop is CATSDPKTGAVGANVLTF. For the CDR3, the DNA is TGTGCCACCAGTGACCCAAAGACAGGGGCGGTCGGGGCCAACGTCCTGACTTTC.

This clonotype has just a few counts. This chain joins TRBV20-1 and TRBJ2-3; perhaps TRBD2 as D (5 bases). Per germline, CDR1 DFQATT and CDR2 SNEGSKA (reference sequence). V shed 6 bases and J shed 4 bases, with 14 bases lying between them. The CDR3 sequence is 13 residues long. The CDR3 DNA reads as TGCAGTGCCACACTAGATTCCGCAGATACGCAGTATTTT. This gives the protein CSATLDSADTQYF.

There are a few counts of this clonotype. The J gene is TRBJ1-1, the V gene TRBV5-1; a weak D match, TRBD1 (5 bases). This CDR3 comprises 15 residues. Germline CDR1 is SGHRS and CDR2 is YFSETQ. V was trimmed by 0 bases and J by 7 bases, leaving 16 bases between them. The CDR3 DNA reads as TGCGCCAGCAGCTTGGATCATGGGGGTTCGGATGAAGCTTTCTTT. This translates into CASSLDHGGSDEAFF.

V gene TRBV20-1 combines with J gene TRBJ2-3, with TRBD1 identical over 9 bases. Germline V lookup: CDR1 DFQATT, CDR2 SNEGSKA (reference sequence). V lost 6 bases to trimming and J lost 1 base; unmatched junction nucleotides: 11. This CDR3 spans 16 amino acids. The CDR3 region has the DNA TGCAGTGCACCCACCTACAGGGACAGGGGCACAGATACGCAGTATTTT. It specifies CSAPTYRDRGTDTQYF.